These 29 T cell receptor beta chains came from one sample sequenced in a study of OX40 agonist ivuxolimab in advanced cancers. The data were produced by immunoSEQ multiplex PCR, yet TCRdb's version contains in-frame clones alone and is incomplete. The data contain roughly 58,000 clones, about 83% of them seen just once; the ten biggest clones take up under 0.85%. Source: CD4+ or CD8+ T cells sorted from blood, taken in a trial of the OX40 agonist ivuxolimab. These receptors came from an adult with an advanced solid tumor such as melanoma, head and neck, liver or kidney cancer.

The chain combines TRBV11-1 with TRBJ2-7; either TRBD1 or TRBD2 may supply D (5 bases each). Germline loops: CDR1 SGHAT, CDR2 FQDESV (reference sequence). CDR3 length: 14 amino acids. Deletions cut 5 bases from V and 7 bases from J, with 18 bases between. The CDR3 region is CASSVQKRGGEQYF. In nucleotides, the CDR3 is TGTGCCAGCAGCGTACAGAAGAGGGGTGGGGAGCAGTACTTC.

The chain joins TRBV19 to TRBJ2-7, with a weak D call TRBD2 (7 bases). The CDR3 totals 15 residues. The germline V gene encodes CDR1 LNHDA and CDR2 SQIVND (reference sequence). Trimming pared 6 bases from V and 0 bases from J, leaving 15 bases between. CDR3 coding DNA: TGTGCCAGTAGAAGTTTGGGGGGGGCCTCCTACGAGCAGTACTTC. Protein sequence: CASRSLGGASYEQYF.

CDR3 residues: CASRLAGGGEQFF. The CDR3 DNA sequence: TGCGCCAGCAGACTAGCGGGAGGCGGTGAGCAGTTCTTC. This chain joins TRBV5-1 and TRBJ2-1; 12 bases map to TRBD2. The germline CDR1 and CDR2 sequences are SGHRS and YFSETQ. With V trimmed by 5 bases and J by 9 bases, 3 bases remained unmatched. CDR3 size: 13 residues.

V is TRBV15 and J is TRBJ1-4; no clear D gene. There are 15 residues in the CDR3. Between the trimmed V and J ends, which lost 0 bases and 5 bases, there was a span of 10 bases. The germline gives CDR1 LNHNV, CDR2 YYDKDF (reference sequence). This CDR3 reads CATSRDVQRNEKLFF. The CDR3 DNA follows: TGTGCCACCAGCAGAGATGTACAGCGGAATGAAAAACTGTTTTTT. Supplemented by reference TRBV15 and TRBJ1-4, the full variable domain reads DAMVIQNPRYQVTQFGKPVTLSCSQTLNHNVMYWYQQKSSQAPKLLFHYYDKDFNNEADTPDNFQSRRPNTSFCFLDIRSPGLGDTAMYLCATSRDVQRNEKLFFGSGTQLSVL.

The J gene is TRBJ2-3, the V gene TRBV7-6; D call uncertain. The CDR3 consists of 15 residues. The germline V gene encodes CDR1 SGHVS and CDR2 FNYEAQ. V lost 4 bases and J lost 2, with 13 bases in between. The CDR3 region has the DNA TGTGCCAGCAGCTCTGACGGCGGCTTCACAGATACGCAGTATTTT. This sequence encodes CASSSDGGFTDTQYF. Combining the CDR3 with reference TRBV7-6 and TRBJ2-3 gives the whole variable domain GAGVSQSPRYKVTKRGQDVALRCDPISGHVSLYWYRQALGQGPEFLTYFNYEAQQDKSGLPNDRFSAERPEGSISTLTIQRTEQRDSAMYRCASSSDGGFTDTQYFGPGTRLTVL.

The chain links TRBV28 to TRBJ1-5; 8 nucleotides agree with TRBD1. V was pared by 4 bases and J by 6 bases, with 8 bases of the junction left unmatched. CDR1 and CDR2 (germline): MDHEN, SYDVKM. This CDR3 spans 15 amino acids. The CDR3 DNA sequence: TGTGCCAGCAGTTGGGCAGGGGGCGTCTCTCAGCCCCAGCATTTT. Translated: CASSWAGGVSQPQHF. Full variable domain (missing parts from reference TRBV28 and TRBJ1-5): DVKVTQSSRYLVKRTGEKVFLECVQDMDHENMFWYRQDPGLGLRLIYFSYDVKMKEKGDIPEGYSVSREKKERFSLILESASTNQTSMYLCASSWAGGVSQPQHFGDGTRLSIL.

The CDR3 DNA sequence: TGTGCCTGGAGTTCCCCGCAGGGACAGACCTATTATGGCTACACCTTC. Encoded protein: CAWSSPQGQTYYGYTF. The genes are TRBV30 and TRBJ1-2; 7 positions match TRBD1. V lost 2 bases to trimming and J lost 5 bases; unmatched junction nucleotides: 14. Looked up from germline, CDR1 is GTSNPN and CDR2 is SVGIG (reference sequence). The CDR3 loop spans 16 amino acids.

The rearrangement links TRBV2 to TRBJ1-2; 8 nucleotides line up with TRBD1. Looked up from germline, CDR1 is SNHLY and CDR2 is FYNNEI. J lost 8 bases, V lost 1 base, and 12 bases had no gene match. The CDR3 is 16 amino acids. Here the CDR3 DNA reads TGTGCCAGCAGTGAAGAGGCAGGGGGCCTGTCTCGGGGCTACACCTTC. Translated: CASSEEAGGLSRGYTF.

This chain uses TRBV20-1 with TRBJ2-1, with D uncertain. CDR1 DFQATT and CDR2 SNEGSKA come from the germline V gene (reference sequence). Trimming stripped 4 bases from V and 6 bases from J, with 7 bases between. CDR3 length equals 11 residues. The CDR3 is CSATSINEQFF. The DNA of the CDR3 is TGCAGTGCTACCAGTATCAATGAGCAGTTCTTC.

The chain has TRBV7-2 and TRBJ2-1, with 10 bases that match TRBD2. The ends lost 5 bases at V and 5 bases at J; junction bases unmatched: 9. CDR1 SGHTA and CDR2 FQGNSA come from the germline V gene. The CDR3 contains 16 residues. The CDR3 sequence: CASSKLAGRPHNEQFF. The CDR3 bases are TGTGCCAGCAGCAAACTAGCGGGGCGACCCCACAATGAGCAGTTCTTC.

The chain uses TRBV19 and TRBJ2-7; D possibly corresponds to TRBD1 (6 bases). CDR1 and CDR2 from the germline V gene are LNHDA and SQIVND (reference sequence). The CDR3 runs 13 residues. V was pared by 3 bases and J by 0 bases, with 6 bases between. The CDR3 DNA reads TGTGCCAGTAGTATGGACAGCTCCTACGAGCAGTACTTC. Protein product: CASSMDSSYEQYF.

The gene calls are TRBV6-6 and TRBJ2-1; D not certain. This CDR3 has 14 residues. From germline, CDR1 is MNHNY and CDR2 SVGAGI (reference sequence). Trimming left V 0 bases short and J 5 bases short, with 8 bases between. CDR3 region: CASSYSGRNNEQFF. The CDR3 bases are TGTGCCAGCAGTTACTCCGGCAGAAACAATGAGCAGTTCTTC.

The chain recombines TRBV10-2 with TRBJ1-5, with 11 bases lining up with TRBD1. Germline-derived CDR1 and CDR2 are WSHSY and SAAADI. The CDR3 is 13 amino acids. The V gene end was trimmed by 10 bases and the J gene end by 9 bases; junction bases not matched to a gene: 8. CDR3 residues: CATGTGGLSPQHF. The CDR3 nucleotides are TGCGCCACCGGGACAGGGGGACTATCGCCCCAGCATTTT.

The gene calls are TRBV6-5 and TRBJ2-1; TRBD1 aligns across 9 bases. CDR3 length equals 14 residues. V lost 4 bases, J lost 8 bases, and 6 bases stayed unmatched. The V gene's germline CDR1 is MNHEY and CDR2 SVGAGI. CDR3 in amino acids: CASSLQGAPDEQFF. The CDR3 DNA is TGTGCCAGCAGTTTACAGGGGGCACCCGATGAGCAGTTCTTC.

This chain links TRBV20-1 with TRBJ1-1; D ambiguous. This CDR3 has 11 amino acids. V shed 3 bases and J shed 1 base, with 3 bases lying between them. Germline V CDR1 and CDR2: DFQATT, SNEGSKA (reference sequence). CDR3 nucleotide sequence: TGCAGTGCTAGTGAGAACACTGAAGCTTTCTTT. Amino acids: CSASENTEAFF.

This clone was seen more than once but under ten times. The genes are TRBV27 and TRBJ1-1; no clear D. Germline values: CDR1 MNHEY, CDR2 SMNVEV (reference sequence). The length of the CDR3 is 13 residues. V shed 4 bases and J shed 8 bases, with 14 bases lying between them. This chain's CDR3 is CASSYTPWAEAFF. The DNA for the CDR3 is TGTGCCAGCAGTTATACCCCCTGGGCCGAAGCTTTCTTT.

The chain combines TRBV11-2 with TRBJ2-1; D perhaps matches TRBD2 (6 bases). Trimming took off 5 bases at V and 2 bases at J, with 16 bases between the two ends. The germline gives CDR1 SGHAT, CDR2 FQNNGV. CDR3 length: 16 residues. This chain's CDR3 is CASSPRGSGTYNEQFF. The CDR3 DNA reads as TGTGCCAGCAGCCCGAGGGGTAGCGGAACCTACAATGAGCAGTTCTTC. Looking up the rest from reference TRBV11-2 and TRBJ2-1 gives the full variable domain: EAGVAQSPRYKIIEKRQSVAFWCNPISGHATLYWYQQILGQGPKLLIQFQNNGVVDDSQLPKDRFSAERLKGVDSTLKIQPAKLEDSAVYLCASSPRGSGTYNEQFFGPGTRLTVL.

The chain links TRBV6-5 to TRBJ2-7; a weak D match, TRBD1 (6 bases). V was clipped by 5 bases and J by 3 bases, with 11 bases between them. This CDR3 spans 13 amino acids. Germline V lookup: CDR1 MNHEY, CDR2 SVGAGI. The CDR3 nucleotides are TGTGCCAGCAGTGCCCAGGGACACTACGAGCAGTACTTC. This translates into CASSAQGHYEQYF.

This chain connects TRBV11-2 to TRBJ2-1; 11 bases are shared with TRBD2. CDR1 and CDR2 from the germline V gene are SGHAT and FQNNGV. CDR3 size: 17 residues. Losses at the gene ends were 3 bases for V and 1 base for J; bases not matched to a gene: 5. The CDR3 DNA reads TGTGCCAGCAGCTTCAGACTAGCGGGAATGTCCTACAATGAGCAGTTCTTC. Translation: CASSFRLAGMSYNEQFF. Full variable domain (outside the CDR3, taken from reference TRBV11-2 and TRBJ2-1): EAGVAQSPRYKIIEKRQSVAFWCNPISGHATLYWYQQILGQGPKLLIQFQNNGVVDDSQLPKDRFSAERLKGVDSTLKIQPAKLEDSAVYLCASSFRLAGMSYNEQFFGPGTRLTVL.

In this sample, this clone turned up once. The chain links TRBV19 to TRBJ1-1; TRBD1 might be the D (5 bases). The V and J ends lost 5 bases and 4 bases respectively, with 14 bases between them. Germline V gives CDR1 LNHDA, CDR2 SQIVND (reference sequence). The CDR3 is 14 amino acids. The CDR3 sequence: CASSGRGRITEAFF. CDR3 DNA sequence: TGTGCCAGTAGTGGCCGGGGACGGATCACTGAAGCTTTCTTT.

This chain connects TRBV19 to TRBJ2-7; D not certain. The germline V gene encodes CDR1 LNHDA and CDR2 SQIVND (reference sequence). V was shortened by 5 bases and J by 0 bases, with 11 bases between the two germline ends. This CDR3 is 14 amino acids long. The DNA of the CDR3 is TGTGCCAGTAGTTCGGATATAAACTCCTACGAGCAGTACTTC. As protein: CASSSDINSYEQYF.

The J gene is TRBJ2-7, the V gene TRBV15, with 9 nucleotides matching TRBD1. J lost 3 bases, V lost 4 bases, and 4 bases had no gene match. From germline, CDR1 is LNHNV and CDR2 YYDKDF (reference sequence). CDR3 length: 14 residues. The CDR3: CATSTPDRGYEQYF. The CDR3 nucleotides read TGTGCCACCAGCACCCCGGACAGGGGCTACGAGCAGTACTTC.

The chain combines TRBV19 with TRBJ1-5, with 12 positions matching TRBD1. V was pared by 4 bases and J by 6 bases, with 4 bases of the junction left unmatched. CDR1 is LNHDA, CDR2 SQIVND, per germline (reference sequence). The CDR3 contains 15 residues. CDR3 loop: CASSTGTGGGQPQHF. As DNA, the CDR3 is TGTGCCAGTAGTACCGGGACAGGGGGCGGTCAGCCCCAGCATTTT.

The gene calls are TRBV9 and TRBJ2-1; 9 bases fit TRBD1. This CDR3 spans 16 amino acids. With V trimmed by 4 bases and J by 6 bases, 11 bases remained unmatched. Per the germline V gene, CDR1 is SGDLS and CDR2 is YYNGEE. The chain's CDR3 is CASSPRGDRASNEQFF. The CDR3 DNA reads as TGTGCCAGCAGCCCGCGCGGGGACAGGGCGTCCAATGAGCAGTTCTTC.

This sequence joins TRBV29-1 and TRBJ1-1, with D perhaps matching TRBD1 (5 bases). The CDR3 length is 12 residues. V dropped 4 bases and J dropped 1 base, with 7 bases sitting between them. Looked up from germline, CDR1 is SQVTM and CDR2 is ANQGSEA. In DNA, the CDR3 is TGCAGCGTTGCTGGGGGGAACACTGAAGCTTTCTTT. Encoded protein: CSVAGGNTEAFF.

The CDR3 region has the DNA TGTGCCAGCTCTCCCGTCGTCACTGAAGCTTTCTTT. It is translated as CASSPVVTEAFF. This chain joins TRBV28 and TRBJ1-1; unclear D gene. V was trimmed by 8 bases and J by 4 bases, leaving 11 bases between them. Per germline, CDR1 MDHEN and CDR2 SYDVKM. This CDR3 region has 12 residues.

V is TRBV28 and J is TRBJ2-1, with 9 bases lining up with TRBD2. There are 15 residues in the CDR3. After removal of 3 bases from V and 8 bases from J, the junction contained 8 bases not matched to a gene. Germline V lookup: CDR1 MDHEN, CDR2 SYDVKM. The chain's CDR3 is CASSFGGGDGYEQFF. The CDR3 DNA reads as TGTGCCAGCAGTTTTGGCGGGGGGGACGGCTATGAGCAGTTCTTC. The variable domain in full, with the rest retrieved from reference TRBV28 and TRBJ2-1, is DVKVTQSSRYLVKRTGEKVFLECVQDMDHENMFWYRQDPGLGLRLIYFSYDVKMKEKGDIPEGYSVSREKKERFSLILESASTNQTSMYLCASSFGGGDGYEQFFGPGTRLTVL.

CDR3 protein: CASSPTGALSGNTIYF. In nucleotides, the CDR3 is TGTGCCAGCAGCCCCACAGGAGCCCTCTCTGGAAACACCATATATTTT. The V gene is TRBV6-6, the J gene TRBJ1-3; TRBD1 might be the D (5 bases). V was pared by 6 bases and J by 0 bases, with 15 bases between. The CDR3 has 16 amino acids. Germline-derived CDR1 and CDR2 are MNHNY and SVGAGI (reference sequence).

The chain employs TRBV6-5 and TRBJ1-1; TRBD1 might be the D (5 bases). Germline CDR1 reads MNHEY; CDR2 reads SVGAGI. This CDR3 contains 11 residues. V lost 5 bases, J lost 8 bases, and 9 bases lay in between. CDR3 amino acids: CASSERTEAFF. In DNA, the CDR3 is TGTGCCAGCAGTGAAAGGACAGAAGCTTTCTTT.